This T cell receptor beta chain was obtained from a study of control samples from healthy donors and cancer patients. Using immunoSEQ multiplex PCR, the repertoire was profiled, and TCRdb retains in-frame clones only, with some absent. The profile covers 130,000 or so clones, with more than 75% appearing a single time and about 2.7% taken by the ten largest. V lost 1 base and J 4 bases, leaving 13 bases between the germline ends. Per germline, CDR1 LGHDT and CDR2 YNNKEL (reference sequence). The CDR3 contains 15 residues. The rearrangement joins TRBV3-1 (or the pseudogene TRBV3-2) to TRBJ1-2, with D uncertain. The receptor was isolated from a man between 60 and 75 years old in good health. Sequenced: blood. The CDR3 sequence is CASSQGSDTSYGYTF. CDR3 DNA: TGTGCCAGCAGCCAAGGATCCGACACCTCCTATGGCTACACCTTC.